Listed below are T cell receptor beta chains from one sample, sequenced in a study of blood T cell repertoires in COVID-19. The protocol was immunoSEQ multiplex PCR, while the TCRdb copy is restricted to in-frame clones and leaves out a portion. The repertoire includes some 240,000 clones, more than 65% of them detected once, and more than 3% sits in the top ten. The specimen was PBMCs or T cells enriched from blood (not recorded which). The origin of the receptors is a man in his forties or fifties who had recovered from COVID-19. The CDR3 runs from the conserved cysteine through the conserved F or W. The D gene is left open where the match is weak. Size tells how often a clone was seen (once, few, many) or the class of an expanded clone, and some rows leave it out.

TRBJ2-5	TRBD1	15	TRBV3-1/TRBV3-2	.	TGTGCCAGCAGCCTTCTGAGGGACAGGGGAGAGACCCAGTACTTC	CASSLLRDRGETQYF
TRBJ2-2	TRBD1	16	TRBV7-3	once	TGTGCCAGCAGCCCTCGGACAGGGGCCAGCGCCGGGGAGCTGTTTTTT	CASSPRTGASAGELFF
TRBJ1-4	TRBD1	14	TRBV6-5	few	TGTGCCAGCAGAGGACAGGGGTCTAATGAAAAACTGTTTTTT	CASRGQGSNEKLFF
TRBJ1-4	.	10	TRBV29-1	.	TGCAGCGTCCAAAATGAAAAACTGTTTTTT	CSVQNEKLFF
TRBJ1-4	.	16	TRBV3-1/TRBV3-2	.	TGTGCCAGCAGCCAAGGATGGGGGGGAGCTAATGAAAAACTGTTTTTT	CASSQGWGGANEKLFF
TRBJ1-2	.	13	TRBV2	.	TGTGCCAGCAGCCCGACAGCTTCCTATGGCTACACCTTC	CASSPTASYGYTF
TRBJ2-1	.	17	TRBV7-3	.	TGTGCCAGCAGCTTAACTCCCCGGGACTTATCATACAATGAGCAGTTCTTC	CASSLTPRDLSYNEQFF
TRBJ2-1	.	13	TRBV19	.	TGTGCCAGTACCCACAGAGAACAGGCACGGCAGTTCTTC	CASTHREQARQFF
TRBJ2-7	TRBD1	15	TRBV4-3	.	TGCGCCAGCAGCCGTACACAGGGGGCCCTCTACGAGCAGTACTTC	CASSRTQGALYEQYF
TRBJ2-4	.	16	TRBV6-4	.	TGTGCCAGCAGTGTAGGACTCCAGGTCCAAAAAAACATTCAGTACTTC	CASSVGLQVQKNIQYF
TRBJ1-2	.	14	TRBV27	few	TGTGCCAGCAGTTTATCGGGCTCCGGCGGGGGCTACACCTTC	CASSLSGSGGGYTF
TRBJ1-5	.	15	TRBV5-5	many	TGTGCCAGCAGCTTGGAACGGCAGGGGAGTCAGCCCCAGCATTTT	CASSLERQGSQPQHF
TRBJ1-3	TRBD1	15	TRBV9	.	TGTGCCAGCAGCGTATCCAGGGGGCTTGGAAACACCATATATTTT	CASSVSRGLGNTIYF
TRBJ1-2	.	14	TRBV19	.	TGTGCCAGTAGTATAAATCGGGTTGACTATGGCTACACCTTC	CASSINRVDYGYTF
TRBJ2-1	TRBD2	17	TRBV9	.	TGTGCCAGCAGCGTAGGTGGCGGGAGGGCCCCCTACAATGAGCAGTTCTTC	CASSVGGGRAPYNEQFF
TRBJ2-7	.	12	TRBV7-9	.	TGTGCCAGCAGCAGGATCAGGTACGAGCAGTACTTC	CASSRIRYEQYF
TRBJ2-5	.	14	TRBV21-1	.	TGTGCCAGCAGCGAACAGGGGGCGAATGAGACCCAGTACTTC	CASSEQGANETQYF
TRBJ1-1	.	14	TRBV10-2	.	TGCGCCAGCAGTGAGTCGGGGGCCGGCACTGAAGCTTTCTTT	CASSESGAGTEAFF
TRBJ2-5	TRBD2	17	TRBV4-1	.	TGCGCCAGCAGCCAAGATCACCTAGCGGGGGGAGGGGAGACCCAGTACTTC	CASSQDHLAGGGETQYF
TRBJ2-7	TRBD2	15	TRBV5-6	.	TGTGCCAGCAGCTTGAAGGGGAGGGCCTCCTACGAGCAGTACTTC	CASSLKGRASYEQYF
TRBJ1-3	.	17	TRBV11-2	.	TGTGCCAGCAGCTTAGATATACGGGGGGCAGGAGGAAACACCATATATTTT	CASSLDIRGAGGNTIYF
TRBJ1-5	.	14	TRBV18	.	TGTGCCAGCTCACAGGGGTCCGATAACCAGCCCCAGCATTTT	CASSQGSDNQPQHF
TRBJ1-1	.	14	TRBV18	.	TGTGCCAGCTCACCTACAGGGACGGACACTGAAGCTTTCTTT	CASSPTGTDTEAFF
TRBJ1-2	TRBD1	16	TRBV4-3	.	TGCGCCAGCAGCCCCAGGGGGAACAGGGGGGCCTATGGCTACACCTTC	CASSPRGNRGAYGYTF
TRBJ1-1	.	17	TRBV18	.	TGTGCCAGCTCACGAGCGGTCGCGGGGGCGCGGGGTACTGAAGCTTTCTTT	CASSRAVAGARGTEAFF
TRBJ2-7	.	17	TRBV23-1	.	TGCGCCAGCAGTCAATCATTCCAGGGAGGTTTCTCCTACGAGCAGTACTTC	CASSQSFQGGFSYEQYF
TRBJ2-7	TRBD1	15	TRBV7-4	.	TGTGCCAGCAGCTTAGAGACAGGGGTCTCCTACGAGCAGTACTTC	CASSLETGVSYEQYF
TRBJ1-5	.	15	TRBV28	.	TGTGCCAGCAGTTTGGATGCGACAGGCTCCCAGCCCCAGCATTTT	CASSLDATGSQPQHF
TRBJ1-2	.	14	TRBV7-9	.	TGTGCCAGCAGCCGGCAACAGGGTGTCAGGGACTACACCTTC	CASSRQQGVRDYTF
TRBJ1-5	TRBD1	14	TRBV30	.	TGTGCCTGGAGTGGTCCGGGACAGAGGCAGCCCCAGCATTTT	CAWSGPGQRQPQHF
TRBJ1-3	.	16	TRBV9	.	TGTGCCAGCAGCGTAGGGGACACTTACTCTGGAAACACCATATATTTT	CASSVGDTYSGNTIYF
TRBJ1-1	.	15	TRBV7-2	.	TGTGCCAGCAGCTTACTGTTGGGGAGAGGTGCTGAAGCTTTCTTT	CASSLLLGRGAEAFF
TRBJ2-2	.	16	TRBV21-1	.	TGTGCCAGCAGCAAAGCAGGCGAGAGGGTCTCCGGGGAGCTGTTTTTT	CASSKAGERVSGELFF
TRBJ2-7	.	13	TRBV12-3/TRBV12-4	once	TGTGCCAGCAGCCAGGGGACCTACTACGAGCAGTACTTC	CASSQGTYYEQYF
TRBJ2-7	TRBD1	14	TRBV6-5	.	TGTGCCAGCAGTCGGACAGGACCAATCTACGAGCAGTACTTC	CASSRTGPIYEQYF
TRBJ1-1	.	14	TRBV11-3	.	TGTGCCAGCAGCTTAACTCAAATGAACACTGAAGCTTTCTTT	CASSLTQMNTEAFF
TRBJ2-3	.	13	TRBV3-1/TRBV3-2	.	TGTGCCAGCAGCCGCGGGTTCACAGATACGCAGTATTTT	CASSRGFTDTQYF
TRBJ1-1	.	13	TRBV18	.	TGTGCCAGCTCACCGTCAAAGGGGACTGAAGCTTTCTTT	CASSPSKGTEAFF
TRBJ2-6	TRBD2	20	TRBV10-3	.	TGTGCCATCAGTCCGGGACTAGCGGGGGGGCCGCAAGCTGGGGCCAACGTCCTGACTTTC	CAISPGLAGGPQAGANVLTF
TRBJ2-7	TRBD2	14	TRBV5-6	.	TGTGCCAGCAGCTGGGGACTAGCGGGGGCCGAGCAGTACTTC	CASSWGLAGAEQYF
TRBJ1-6	TRBD1	17	TRBV5-1	few	TGCGCCAGCAGCTTGGGCCCTCCGGGACAGTATAATTCACCCCTCCACTTT	CASSLGPPGQYNSPLHF
TRBJ2-5	TRBD1	13	TRBV6-2/TRBV6-3	.	TGTGCCAGCAGTGACAGGGGATGGGAGACCCAGTACTTC	CASSDRGWETQYF